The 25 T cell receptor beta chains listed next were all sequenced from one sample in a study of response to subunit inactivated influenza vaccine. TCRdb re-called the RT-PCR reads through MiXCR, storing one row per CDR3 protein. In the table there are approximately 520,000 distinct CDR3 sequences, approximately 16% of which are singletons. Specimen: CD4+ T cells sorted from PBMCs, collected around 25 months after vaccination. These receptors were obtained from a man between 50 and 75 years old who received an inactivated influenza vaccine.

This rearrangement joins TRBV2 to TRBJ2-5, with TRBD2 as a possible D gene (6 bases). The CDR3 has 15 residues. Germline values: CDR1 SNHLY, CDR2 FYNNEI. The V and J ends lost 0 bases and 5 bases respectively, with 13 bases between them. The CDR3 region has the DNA TGTGCCAGCAGTGAAGCGCGGGGTCTGTTCGAGACCCAGTACTTC. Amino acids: CASSEARGLFETQYF.

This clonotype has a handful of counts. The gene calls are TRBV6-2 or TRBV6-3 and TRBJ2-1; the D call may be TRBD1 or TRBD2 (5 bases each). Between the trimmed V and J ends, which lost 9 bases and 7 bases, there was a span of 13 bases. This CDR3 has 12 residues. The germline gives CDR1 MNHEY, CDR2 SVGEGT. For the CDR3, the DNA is TGTGCCAGTACCGGGACGCGAAATGAGCAGTTCTTC. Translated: CASTGTRNEQFF.

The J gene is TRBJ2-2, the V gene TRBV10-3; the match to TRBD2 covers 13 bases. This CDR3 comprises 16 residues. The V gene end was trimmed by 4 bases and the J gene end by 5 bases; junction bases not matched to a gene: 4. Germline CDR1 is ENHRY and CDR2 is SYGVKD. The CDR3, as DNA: TGTGCCATCAGTGGACTAGCGGGGGGTCTAACCGGGGAGCTGTTTTTT. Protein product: CAISGLAGGLTGELFF.

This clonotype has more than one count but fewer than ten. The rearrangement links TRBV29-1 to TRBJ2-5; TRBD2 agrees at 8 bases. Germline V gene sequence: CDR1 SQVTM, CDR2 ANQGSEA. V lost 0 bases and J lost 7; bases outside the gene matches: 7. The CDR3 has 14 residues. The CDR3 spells CSVEDRERGRTQYF. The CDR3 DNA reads TGCAGCGTTGAAGATCGGGAGCGGGGGCGGACCCAGTACTTC. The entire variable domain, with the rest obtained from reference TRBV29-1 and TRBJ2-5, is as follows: SAVISQKPSRDICQRGTSLTIQCQVDSQVTMMFWYRQQPGQSLTLIATANQGSEATYESGFVIDKFPISRPNLTFSTLTVSNMSPEDSSIYLCSVEDRERGRTQYFGPGTRLLVL.

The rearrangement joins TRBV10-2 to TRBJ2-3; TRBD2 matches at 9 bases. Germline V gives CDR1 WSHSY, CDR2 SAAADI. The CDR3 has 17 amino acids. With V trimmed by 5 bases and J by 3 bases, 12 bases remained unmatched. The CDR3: CASSLGRGGLRTDTQYF. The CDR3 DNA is TGCGCCAGCAGTCTAGGGCGGGGGGGCCTGAGGACAGATACGCAGTATTTT.

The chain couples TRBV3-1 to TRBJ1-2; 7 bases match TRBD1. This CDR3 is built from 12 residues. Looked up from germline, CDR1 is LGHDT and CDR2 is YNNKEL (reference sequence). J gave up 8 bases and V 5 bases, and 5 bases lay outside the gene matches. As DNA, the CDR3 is TGTGCCAGCAGCAAGACAGGGCTCGGCTACACCTTC. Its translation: CASSKTGLGYTF.

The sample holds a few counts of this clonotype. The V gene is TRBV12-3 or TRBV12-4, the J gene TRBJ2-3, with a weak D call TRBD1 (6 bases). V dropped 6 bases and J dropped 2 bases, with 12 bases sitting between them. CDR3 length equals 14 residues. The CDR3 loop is CASRETGLTDTQYF. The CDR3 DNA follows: TGTGCCAGCAGGGAGACAGGTCTCACAGATACGCAGTATTTT.

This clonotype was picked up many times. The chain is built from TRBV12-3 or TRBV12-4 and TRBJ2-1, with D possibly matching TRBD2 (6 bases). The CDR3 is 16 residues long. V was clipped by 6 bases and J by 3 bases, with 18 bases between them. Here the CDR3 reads CASSPPLGAGYNEQFF. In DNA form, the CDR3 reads TGTGCCAGCAGCCCCCCTCTTGGAGCGGGCTACAATGAGCAGTTCTTC.

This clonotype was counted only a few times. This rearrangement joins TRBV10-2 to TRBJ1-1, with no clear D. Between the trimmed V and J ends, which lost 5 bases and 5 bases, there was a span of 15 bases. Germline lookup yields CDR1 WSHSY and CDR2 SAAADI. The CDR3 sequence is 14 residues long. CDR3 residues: CASSLLGQPTEAFF. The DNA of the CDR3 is TGCGCCAGCAGTCTTTTAGGCCAACCGACTGAAGCTTTCTTT.

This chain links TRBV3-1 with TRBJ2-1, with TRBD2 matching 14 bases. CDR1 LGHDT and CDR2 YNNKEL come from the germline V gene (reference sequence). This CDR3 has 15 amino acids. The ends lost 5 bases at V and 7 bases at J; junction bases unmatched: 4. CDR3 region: CASSETSGRGNEQFF. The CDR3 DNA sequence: TGTGCCAGCAGCGAGACTAGCGGGAGGGGAAATGAGCAGTTCTTC.

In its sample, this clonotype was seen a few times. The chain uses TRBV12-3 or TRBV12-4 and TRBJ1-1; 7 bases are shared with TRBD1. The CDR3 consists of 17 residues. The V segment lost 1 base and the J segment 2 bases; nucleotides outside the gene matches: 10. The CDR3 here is CASSLGLLGTDNTEAFF. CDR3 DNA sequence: TGTGCCAGCAGTTTAGGCTTGCTTGGGACAGATAACACTGAAGCTTTCTTT.

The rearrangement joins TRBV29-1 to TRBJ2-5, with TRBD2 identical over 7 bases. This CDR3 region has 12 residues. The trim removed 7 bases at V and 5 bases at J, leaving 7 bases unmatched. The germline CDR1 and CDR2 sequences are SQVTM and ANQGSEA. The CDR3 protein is CSAFGGKETQYF. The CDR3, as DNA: TGCAGCGCTTTCGGGGGGAAGGAGACCCAGTACTTC.

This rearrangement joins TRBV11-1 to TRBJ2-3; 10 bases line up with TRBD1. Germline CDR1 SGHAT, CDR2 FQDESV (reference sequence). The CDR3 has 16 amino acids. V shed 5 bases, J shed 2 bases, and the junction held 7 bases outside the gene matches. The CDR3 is CASSPGGQGYTDTQYF. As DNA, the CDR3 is TGTGCCAGCAGCCCCGGGGGACAGGGGTACACAGATACGCAGTATTTT.

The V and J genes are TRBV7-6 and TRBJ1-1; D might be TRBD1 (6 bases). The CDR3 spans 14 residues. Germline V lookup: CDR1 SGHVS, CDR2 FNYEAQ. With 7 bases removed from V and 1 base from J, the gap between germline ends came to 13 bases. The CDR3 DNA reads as TGTGCCAGCACCCTTAGGGGGGAGAACACTGAAGCTTTCTTT. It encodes CASTLRGENTEAFF.

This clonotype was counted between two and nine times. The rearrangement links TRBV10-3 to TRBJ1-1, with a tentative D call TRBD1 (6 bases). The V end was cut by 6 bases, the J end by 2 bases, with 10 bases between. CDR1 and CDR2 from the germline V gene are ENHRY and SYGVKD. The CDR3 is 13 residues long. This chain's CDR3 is CAIRWDTNTEAFF. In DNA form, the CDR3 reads TGTGCCATCAGATGGGACACAAACACTGAAGCTTTCTTT.

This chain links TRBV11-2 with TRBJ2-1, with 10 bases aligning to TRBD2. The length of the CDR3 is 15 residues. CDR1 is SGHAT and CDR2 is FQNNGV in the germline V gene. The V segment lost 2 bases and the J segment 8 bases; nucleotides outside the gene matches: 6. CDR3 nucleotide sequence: TGTGCCAGCAGCTTAACTAGCGGGGTCTCCGATGAGCAGTTCTTC. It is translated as CASSLTSGVSDEQFF.

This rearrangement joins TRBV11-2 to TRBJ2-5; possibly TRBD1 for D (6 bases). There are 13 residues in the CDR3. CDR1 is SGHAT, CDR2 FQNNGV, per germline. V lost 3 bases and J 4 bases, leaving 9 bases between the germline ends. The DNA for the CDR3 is TGTGCCAGCAGCTTGGGGGCCACAGAGACCCAGTACTTC. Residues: CASSLGATETQYF. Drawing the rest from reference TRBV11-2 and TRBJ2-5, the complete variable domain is EAGVAQSPRYKIIEKRQSVAFWCNPISGHATLYWYQQILGQGPKLLIQFQNNGVVDDSQLPKDRFSAERLKGVDSTLKIQPAKLEDSAVYLCASSLGATETQYFGPGTRLLVL.

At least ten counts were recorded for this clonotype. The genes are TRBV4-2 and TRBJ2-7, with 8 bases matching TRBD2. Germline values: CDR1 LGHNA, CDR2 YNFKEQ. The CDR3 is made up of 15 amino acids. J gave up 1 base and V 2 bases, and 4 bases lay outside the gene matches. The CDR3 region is CASSQSGSRSYEQYF. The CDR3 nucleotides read TGTGCCAGCAGCCAAAGCGGGAGTAGGTCCTACGAGCAGTACTTC.

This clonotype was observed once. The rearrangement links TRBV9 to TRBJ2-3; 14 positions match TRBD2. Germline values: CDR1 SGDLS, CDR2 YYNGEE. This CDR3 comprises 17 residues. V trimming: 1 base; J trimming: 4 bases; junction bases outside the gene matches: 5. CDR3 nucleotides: TGTGCCAGCAGCGTAACGACTAGCGGGAGGGGAGCAGATACGCAGTATTTT. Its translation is CASSVTTSGRGADTQYF.

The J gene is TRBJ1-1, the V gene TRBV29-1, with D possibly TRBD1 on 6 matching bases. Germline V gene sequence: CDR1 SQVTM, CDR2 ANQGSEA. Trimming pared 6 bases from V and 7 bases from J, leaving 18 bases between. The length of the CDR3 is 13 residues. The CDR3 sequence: CSVRDTSGGEAFF. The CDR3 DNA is TGCAGCGTCCGGGACACATCGGGGGGTGAAGCTTTCTTT.

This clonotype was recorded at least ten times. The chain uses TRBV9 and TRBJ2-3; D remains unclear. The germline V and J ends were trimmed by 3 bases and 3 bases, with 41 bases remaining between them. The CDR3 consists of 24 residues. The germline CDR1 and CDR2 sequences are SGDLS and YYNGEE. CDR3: CASSGSREPNRRFGPLPSTDTQYF. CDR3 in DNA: TGTGCCAGCAGCGGATCCCGAGAACCGAATCGGCGATTCGGCCCCCTCCCTTCAACAGATACGCAGTATTTT.

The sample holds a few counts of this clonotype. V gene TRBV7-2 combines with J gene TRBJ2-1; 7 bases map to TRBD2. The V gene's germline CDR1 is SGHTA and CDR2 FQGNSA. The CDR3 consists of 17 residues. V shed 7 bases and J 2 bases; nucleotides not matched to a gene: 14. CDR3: CASNPKRREGPYNEQFF. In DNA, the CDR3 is TGTGCCAGCAACCCTAAGAGGAGGGAGGGACCCTACAATGAGCAGTTCTTC.

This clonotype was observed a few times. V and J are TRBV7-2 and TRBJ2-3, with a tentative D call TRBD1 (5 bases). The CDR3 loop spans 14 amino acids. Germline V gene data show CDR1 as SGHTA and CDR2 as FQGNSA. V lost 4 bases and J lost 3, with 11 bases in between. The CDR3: CASSYTGPTDTQYF. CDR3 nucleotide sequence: TGTGCCAGCAGCTATACAGGTCCGACAGATACGCAGTATTTT.

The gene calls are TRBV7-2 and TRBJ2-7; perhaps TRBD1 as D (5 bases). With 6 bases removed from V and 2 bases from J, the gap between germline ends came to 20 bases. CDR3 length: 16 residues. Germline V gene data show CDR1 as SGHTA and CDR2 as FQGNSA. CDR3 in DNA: TGTGCCAGCAGACTCGTGGGGCCACCCAGCCCCTACGAGCAGTACTTC. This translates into CASRLVGPPSPYEQYF.

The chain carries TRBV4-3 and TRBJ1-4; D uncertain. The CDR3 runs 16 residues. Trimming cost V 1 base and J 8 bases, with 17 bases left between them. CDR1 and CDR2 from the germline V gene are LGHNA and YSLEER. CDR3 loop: CASSQVRQGYGEKLFF. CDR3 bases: TGCGCCAGCAGCCAAGTTCGGCAAGGGTATGGGGAAAAACTGTTTTTT.